This TCR beta chain was identified during a study of blood T cell repertoires in COVID-19. Study overall: T cells, B-cell-depleted T cells, or PBMCs supplied cDNA or gDNA.

TCRdb's copy holds only in-frame clones and misses some; the assay was immunoSEQ multiplex PCR. The sample consists of 200,000 to 250,000 clones, approximately 80% of them appearing once. The source is a woman of 80 years or more with COVID-19, enrolled during active disease. Sequencing was performed on peripheral blood.

DNA of the CDR3: TGTGCCACCAGCAGAGAGCTGTCGTGGGTAGAGGGCTCACCCCTCCACTTT. It codes for CATSRELSWVEGSPLHF. This sequence joins TRBV15 and TRBJ1-6; no firm D call. The germline V gene encodes CDR1 LNHNV and CDR2 YYDKDF (reference sequence). V lost 0 bases to trimming and J lost 10 bases, with 19 bases between them. CDR3 length: 17 residues. Full variable domain (remainder filled in from reference TRBV15 and TRBJ1-6): DAMVIQNPRYQVTQFGKPVTLSCSQTLNHNVMYWYQQKSSQAPKLLFHYYDKDFNNEADTPDNFQSRRPNTSFCFLDIRSPGLGDTAMYLCATSRELSWVEGSPLHFGNGTRLTVT.